A selection of T cell receptor beta chains follows, all from one sample in a study of blood T cell repertoires in COVID-19. TCRdb keeps only in-frame clones here, not all; method: immunoSEQ multiplex PCR. The sample contains 150,000 or so clones, 75% to 90% of which appear only once. Input material: peripheral blood. These TCRs come from a young man with COVID-19, enrolled during active disease. Each CDR3 is given with its conserved first and last residue. D genes are given only for firm matches. Clone size is stated in some rows and not others, as once, few, many or a class when expanded.

cdr3_length clone_size j_call v_call d_call cdr3_nt cdr3_aa
13 once TRBJ2-5 TRBV19 - TGTGCCAGTAGTCCCCAGGGGAGAGAGACCCAGTACTTC CASSPQGRETQYF
14 - TRBJ1-2 TRBV27 TRBD1 TGTGCCAGCAGTTGGGACAGGACGAACTATGGCTACACCTTC CASSWDRTNYGYTF
16 few TRBJ1-1 TRBV5-6 - TGTGCCAGCAGCTACGTATACCCTTACGGTGGCACTGAAGCTTTCTTT CASSYVYPYGGTEAFF
13 - TRBJ2-5 TRBV30 TRBD2 TGTGCCTGGAGTGTAGGACTAGCGGAGACCCAGTACTTC CAWSVGLAETQYF
13 - TRBJ2-2 TRBV28 - TGTGCCAGCAGTTTCCTAGCGACCGGGGAGCTGTTTTTT CASSFLATGELFF
16 - TRBJ2-7 TRBV4-3 - TGCGCCAGCAGCCAAGGAGTCGTAACAGATTCCTACGAGCAGTACTTC CASSQGVVTDSYEQYF
14 - TRBJ1-1 TRBV6-5 TRBD1 TGTGCCAGCAGTCGCACAGGGGGCGGCACTGAAGCTTTCTTT CASSRTGGGTEAFF
15 - TRBJ2-5 TRBV9 - TGTGCCAGCACCCAACAGGGTCTCTGGGGAGAGACCCAGTACTTC CASTQQGLWGETQYF
15 - TRBJ2-7 TRBV9 TRBD1 TGTGCCAGCAGCGCCGGGACAGGGTATTACGACGAGCAGTACTTC CASSAGTGYYDEQYF
14 - TRBJ2-7 TRBV28 TRBD2 TGTGCCAGCAGTCATAGCGGGAGAGGCTACGAGCAGTACTTC CASSHSGRGYEQYF
16 - TRBJ1-1 TRBV7-2 TRBD1 TGTGCCAGCAGCTTAGACCGGGACAGGGGGAACACTGAAGCTTTCTTT CASSLDRDRGNTEAFF
16 - TRBJ2-1 TRBV4-3 TRBD2 TGCGCCAGCAGCCCGATTACTAGCGGGGGGGTAAATGAGCAGTTCTTC CASSPITSGGVNEQFF
15 few TRBJ2-1 TRBV5-6 - TGTGCCAGCAGCTTGGCTTCAGGGGATTACAATGAGCAGTTCTTC CASSLASGDYNEQFF
15 - TRBJ1-1 TRBV27 TRBD1 TGTGCCAGCATCGGGACAGGGGGACCACTCCTTGAAGCTTTCTTT CASIGTGGPLLEAFF
13 - TRBJ2-7 TRBV18 - TGTGCCAGCTCACCATCACAGGCCTACGAGCAGTACTTC CASSPSQAYEQYF
15 - TRBJ2-3 TRBV7-3 - TGTGCCAGCAGCGCGACTAGTACGAGCACAGATACGCAGTATTTT CASSATSTSTDTQYF
15 - TRBJ2-1 TRBV28 TRBD2 TGTGCCAGCAGTTCCCCTAGCGGGATCTACAATGAGCAGTTCTTC CASSSPSGIYNEQFF
17 - TRBJ2-7 TRBV10-3 TRBD1 TGTGCCATCAGTCACCCCTCCCGGGACAGCCTCTCCTACGAGCAGTACTTC CAISHPSRDSLSYEQYF
19 - TRBJ1-1 TRBV28 TRBD1 TGTGCCAGCAGTTACCCCGTTCCGTTCAGGGGGCAGGATCACACTGAAGCTTTCTTT CASSYPVPFRGQDHTEAFF
17 - TRBJ2-7 TRBV25-1 - TGTGCCAGCAGTGGCACCCCGAGACACAGGTTCTCCTACGAGCAGTACTTC CASSGTPRHRFSYEQYF
13 - TRBJ1-6 TRBV12-3/TRBV12-4 - TGTGCCAGCAGGGCGGGGACGCATTCACCCCTCCACTTT CASRAGTHSPLHF
14 - TRBJ2-5 TRBV19 - TGTGCCAGTAGTATAGGGACAGTCCAAGAGACCCAGTACTTC CASSIGTVQETQYF
16 - TRBJ1-6 TRBV3-1/TRBV3-2 - TGTGCCAGCAGCCAAATGGACAGCTCCTATAATTCACCCCTCCACTTT CASSQMDSSYNSPLHF
16 - TRBJ1-5 TRBV6-6 - TGTGCCAGCGGGGTCCACAATCTGGCGGGGAATCAGCCCCAGCATTTT CASGVHNLAGNQPQHF
17 - TRBJ1-5 TRBV24-1 TRBD1 TGTGCCACCAGTGATTCAGGAGGAGGGGGCGCCGGTCAGCCCCAGCATTTT CATSDSGGGGAGQPQHF
16 - TRBJ2-3 TRBV11-3 TRBD2 TGTGCCAGCAGCTTAGGACAGCGGGAGTCGCCAGATACGCAGTATTTT CASSLGQRESPDTQYF
13 - TRBJ2-1 TRBV7-2 - TGTGCCAGCAGCTTAGCCACCTACAATGAGCAGTTCTTC CASSLATYNEQFF
17 - TRBJ2-7 TRBV5-4 TRBD1 TGTGCCAGCAGCTTGGCCTGGGAAGGCAGGGGGCGTAACGAGCAGTACTTC CASSLAWEGRGRNEQYF
16 - TRBJ2-5 TRBV24-1 TRBD1 TGTGCCACCAGTGACAGCACCGGACAGGACCAAGAGACCCAGTACTTC CATSDSTGQDQETQYF
12 - TRBJ2-7 TRBV7-9 TRBD2 TGTGCCAGCGAGAGCGGGAGCGGCGAGCAGTACTTC CASESGSGEQYF
17 - TRBJ2-1 TRBV5-4 TRBD2 TGTGCCAGCAGCTTGGTGGGACTAGCGGGAGGGATCAGTGAGCAGTTCTTC CASSLVGLAGGISEQFF
14 - TRBJ1-3 TRBV9 - TGTGCCAGCAGCTCTAGTAGGTCTGGAAACACCATATATTTT CASSSSRSGNTIYF
14 - TRBJ2-7 TRBV19 TRBD2 TGTGCCAGTAGTATAGCGGGAGGTCACTACGAGCAGTACTTC CASSIAGGHYEQYF
14 - TRBJ1-5 TRBV9 TRBD1 TGTGCCAGCAGTGGTGGGACAGGCAATCAGCCCCAGCATTTT CASSGGTGNQPQHF
14 - TRBJ2-3 TRBV27 - TGTGCCAGCAGCCCGACAGCTAGCACAGATACGCAGTATTTT CASSPTASTDTQYF
15 - TRBJ2-3 TRBV7-3 - TGTGCCAGCAGCTTACATCCCCGGGGCACAGATACGCAGTATTTT CASSLHPRGTDTQYF
13 - TRBJ2-3 TRBV5-4 TRBD2 TGTGCCAGCAGCACGACTAGCGGAGATACGCAGTATTTT CASSTTSGDTQYF
14 - TRBJ2-5 TRBV6-2/TRBV6-3 - TGTGCCAGCAGTTACTCCGGACTCCAAGAGACCCAGTACTTC CASSYSGLQETQYF
13 once TRBJ2-5 TRBV7-7 - TGTGCCAGCAGCTTAGACTACCAAGAGACCCAGTACTTC CASSLDYQETQYF
15 - TRBJ2-2 TRBV6-1 TRBD1 TGTGCCAGCAGTGACCGCAGGGGGCTCACCGGGGAGCTGTTTTTT CASSDRRGLTGELFF
17 - TRBJ2-1 TRBV4-3 - TGCGCCAGCAGCCAAGATCTTTGGCAGGGGACACGTAATGAGCAGTTCTTC CASSQDLWQGTRNEQFF
13 few TRBJ2-7 TRBV7-9 - TGTGCCAGCAGATTCCCCGGCGGGTGGGAGCAGTACTTC CASRFPGGWEQYF
15 - TRBJ2-7 TRBV28 TRBD1 TGTGCCAGCAGACAATCAGGGGGCTACTCCTACGAGCAGTACTTC CASRQSGGYSYEQYF
18 - TRBJ2-3 TRBV7-8 TRBD2 TGTGCCAGCAGCTCACACCGCCCGGGACTAGGGCGCACAGATACGCAGTATTTT CASSSHRPGLGRTDTQYF
15 - TRBJ2-7 TRBV7-2 - TGTGCCAGCACCCCGACGGGTAGCGGAGCCTACGAGCAGTACTTC CASTPTGSGAYEQYF
17 - TRBJ2-5 TRBV24-1 TRBD1 TGTGCCACCAGTGATTTTAGACAGGGGGTCGGACAAGAGACCCAGTACTTC CATSDFRQGVGQETQYF
12 - TRBJ2-7 TRBV27 - TGTGCCAGCAAGCAATCCCCCGACGAGCAGTACTTC CASKQSPDEQYF
14 - TRBJ2-7 TRBV27 TRBD1 TGTGCCAGCAGACCCCGACAGGGGTTCTACGAGCAGTACTTC CASRPRQGFYEQYF
16 - TRBJ2-1 TRBV25-1 TRBD1 TGTGCCAGCAGTGAATCTGGGACAGGGAGATACAATGAGCAGTTCTTC CASSESGTGRYNEQFF
15 - TRBJ1-2 TRBV7-8 - TGTGCCAGCAGCTTGGGCGGGAGCCTTAACTATGGCTACACCTTC CASSLGGSLNYGYTF
14 - TRBJ2-5 TRBV5-4 TRBD1 TGTGCCAGCAGCCGGACAGGGGAAAGAGAGACCCAGTACTTC CASSRTGERETQYF
15 - TRBJ2-3 TRBV11-2 - TGTGCCAGCAGCCCCCGGACAGTATCGACAGATACGCAGTATTTT CASSPRTVSTDTQYF
14 - TRBJ2-5 TRBV9 TRBD2 TGTGCCAGCAGCGCCTGGGGCGGGGGAGAGACCCAGTACTTC CASSAWGGGETQYF
13 - TRBJ2-1 TRBV5-5 - TGTGCCAGCAGCTTCTACTCCTACAATGAGCAGTTCTTC CASSFYSYNEQFF
14 - TRBJ2-7 TRBV9 - TGTGCCAGCAGCGACGGGACTGCCAACTACGAGCAGTACTTC CASSDGTANYEQYF
17 - TRBJ1-1 TRBV28 TRBD1 TGTGCCAGCAGTTTGAGTCGGGACAGATTCATGAACACTGAAGCTTTCTTT CASSLSRDRFMNTEAFF
16 - TRBJ2-5 TRBV28 - TGTGCCAGCAGTTTGCCCGCGGGGGCTAATCAAGAGACCCAGTACTTC CASSLPAGANQETQYF
16 - TRBJ2-1 TRBV6-2/TRBV6-3 TRBD2 TGTGCCAGCAGCCCACTAGCGGGAGGCTCCTACAATGAGCAGTTCTTC CASSPLAGGSYNEQFF
14 - TRBJ2-1 TRBV6-6 TRBD1 TGTGCCAGCAGTTACGAGACAGGGCGCAATGAGCAGTTCTTC CASSYETGRNEQFF